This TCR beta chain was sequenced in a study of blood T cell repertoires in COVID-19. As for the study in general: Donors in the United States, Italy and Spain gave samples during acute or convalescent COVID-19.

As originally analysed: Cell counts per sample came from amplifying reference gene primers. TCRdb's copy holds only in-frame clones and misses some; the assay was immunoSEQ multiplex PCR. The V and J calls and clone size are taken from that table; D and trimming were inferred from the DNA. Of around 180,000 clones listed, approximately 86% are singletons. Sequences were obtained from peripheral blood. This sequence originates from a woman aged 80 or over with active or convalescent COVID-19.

The CDR3 DNA is TGTGCCAGCAGCTCCGCTAGCGGGAGGGGAAGCTCCTACGAGCAGTACTTC. Its translation is CASSSASGRGSSYEQYF. The chain combines TRBV7-9 with TRBJ2-7; 12 nucleotides line up with TRBD2. CDR1 is SEHNR and CDR2 is FQNEAQ in the germline V gene (reference sequence). This CDR3 spans 17 amino acids. V lost 4 bases to trimming and J lost 0 bases; unmatched junction nucleotides: 7.